The clone carrying this TCR beta chain was counted between two and nine times. This specimen comes from a study of blood T cell repertoires in COVID-19. Method: immunoSEQ multiplex PCR; TCRdb's copy keeps in-frame clones and lacks some. There are some 180,000 clones in the sample; 70% to 85% occur only once, and around 19% lies in the top ten. The TCR originated in a woman in her 70s in a cohort exposed to, infected with or recovered from COVID-19 (not recorded which). The sample taken for sequencing was PBMCs or T cells enriched from blood (not recorded which).

CDR3 loop: CASSQGFPGELFF. CDR3 nucleotides: TGTGCCAGCTCACAGGGGTTCCCCGGGGAGCTGTTTTTT. This chain connects TRBV12-3 or TRBV12-4 to TRBJ2-2, with 7 bases identical to TRBD1. This CDR3 has 13 residues. V was pared by 8 bases and J by 6 bases, with 6 bases of the junction left unmatched.